This T cell receptor beta chain originates from a study of blood T cell repertoires in COVID-19. About the study: The analysed material was cDNA or gDNA that came from T cells, B-cell-depleted T cells, or PBMCs.

The CDR3 runs 18 residues. Those who participated ranged in age from 18 to 89 years and resided in some 24 US areas. Cohorts were assigned according to the clinical history that participants reported. Authors' data handling: Estimated nucleated cell counts came from reference gene primer amplification. TCRdb's copy holds only in-frame clones and misses some; the assay was immunoSEQ multiplex PCR. The DNA gave D and trimming, while V, J and clone size come from that table. In the table there are 250,000 to 300,000 clones, about 86% of which are singletons. The TCR originated in a man in his thirties or forties with acute COVID-19. Sequencing was performed on PBMCs or T cells enriched from blood (not recorded which). The chain is built from TRBV21-1 and TRBJ2-1; the table's D call TRBD2 went unverified against the DNA. TRBV21-1 corresponds to a pseudogene. The CDR3 sequence is CASSARMGSGALYNEQFF. The CDR3 DNA is TGTGCCAGCAGCGCCCGTATGGGTAGCGGGGCCCTATACAATGAGCAGTTCTTC.